The 7 T cell receptor beta chains below all came from one sample that was sequenced in a study of blood T cell repertoires in COVID-19. Sequencing was performed with immunoSEQ multiplex PCR; in TCRdb, only in-frame clones are kept and a portion is missing. The profile shows fewer than 450,000 clones, about 90% of them singletons. Input material: PBMCs or T cells enriched from blood (not recorded which). The source of these receptors is a man younger than 30 who had recovered from COVID-19.

V and J are TRBV28 and TRBJ2-7; 8 nucleotides line up with TRBD1. The germline V gene encodes CDR1 MDHEN and CDR2 SYDVKM. The CDR3 totals 16 residues. V shed 10 bases, J shed 2 bases, and the junction held 16 bases outside the gene matches. The CDR3 here is CATGGTGTGNPYEQYF. The CDR3 nucleotides read TGTGCCACTGGGGGCACCGGGACAGGAAATCCCTACGAGCAGTACTTC. Supplemented by reference TRBV28 and TRBJ2-7, the full variable domain reads DVKVTQSSRYLVKRTGEKVFLECVQDMDHENMFWYRQDPGLGLRLIYFSYDVKMKEKGDIPEGYSVSREKKERFSLILESASTNQTSMYLCATGGTGTGNPYEQYFGPGTRLTVT.

This sequence joins TRBV30 and TRBJ1-1; a weak D match, TRBD1 (5 bases). V was shortened by 5 bases and J by 5 bases, with 12 bases between the two germline ends. Germline CDR1 GTSNPN, CDR2 SVGIG (reference sequence). The CDR3 totals 12 residues. This CDR3 reads CAWHGPGTEAFF. As DNA, the CDR3 is TGTGCCTGGCATGGGCCAGGGACTGAAGCTTTCTTT.

The chain combines TRBV6-4 with TRBJ2-1; 13 bases match TRBD2. Germline CDR1 and CDR2: MRHNA and SNTAGT. Losses at the gene ends were 7 bases for V and 6 bases for J; bases not matched to a gene: 6. CDR3 length: 15 residues. CDR3 nucleotides: TGTGCCAGCACCCGGACTAGCGGGAGTCTCAATGAGCAGTTCTTC. This encodes CASTRTSGSLNEQFF.

This clone appeared a few times. In DNA, the CDR3 is TGTGCCACCAGTGACGGGGACAGGGGTGACCGCAATGGCTACACCTTC. The encoded protein is CATSDGDRGDRNGYTF. The chain couples TRBV24-1 to TRBJ1-2; 10 positions match TRBD1. The germline V gene has CDR1 KGHDR and CDR2 SFDVKD. The CDR3 sequence is 16 residues long. The trim removed 4 bases at V and 6 bases at J, leaving 10 bases unmatched.

This chain joins TRBV30 and TRBJ2-3; TRBD2 matches 13 bases. CDR1 and CDR2 from the germline V gene are GTSNPN and SVGIG (reference sequence). This CDR3 has 17 residues. V shed 3 bases and J 0 bases; nucleotides not matched to a gene: 6. This CDR3 reads CAWRGGTSGISTDTQYF. CDR3 bases: TGTGCCTGGAGGGGAGGGACTAGCGGGATTAGCACAGATACGCAGTATTTT. Looking up the rest from reference TRBV30 and TRBJ2-3 gives the full variable domain: SQTIHQWPATLVQPVGSPLSLECTVEGTSNPNLYWYRQAAGRGLQLLFYSVGIGQISSEVPQNLSASRPQDRQFILSSKKLLLSDSGFYLCAWRGGTSGISTDTQYFGPGTRLTVL.

The V call is TRBV12-3 or TRBV12-4, the J call TRBJ1-2; D remains unclear. The germline V and J ends were trimmed by 6 bases and 2 bases, with 10 bases remaining between them. The CDR3 contains 13 residues. The chain's CDR3 is CASSLQNNYGYTF. For the CDR3, the DNA is TGTGCCAGCAGCCTACAGAACAACTATGGCTACACCTTC.

A single count supports this clone. This chain uses TRBV28 with TRBJ1-4; D gene uncertain. Germline V gene sequence: CDR1 MDHEN, CDR2 SYDVKM. Trimming cost V 3 bases and J 0 bases, with 11 bases left between them. CDR3 length equals 16 residues. In DNA form, the CDR3 reads TGTGCCAGCAGTTTTGTCGTTAGAACAACTAATGAAAAACTGTTTTTT. Translation gives CASSFVVRTTNEKLFF. The whole variable domain, remainder taken from reference TRBV28 and TRBJ1-4, is DVKVTQSSRYLVKRTGEKVFLECVQDMDHENMFWYRQDPGLGLRLIYFSYDVKMKEKGDIPEGYSVSREKKERFSLILESASTNQTSMYLCASSFVVRTTNEKLFFGSGTQLSVL.